This TCR beta chain was observed in a study of T cells after yellow fever vaccination. Study findings and constraints: Abundant clonotypes from the bulk population could get into FACS-sorted repertoires as contaminants.

V lost 1 base and J 1 base, leaving 7 bases between the germline ends. The CDR3 contains 14 residues. Germline-derived CDR1 and CDR2 are SEHNR and FQNEAQ (reference sequence). For TCR, cDNA came from 5'RACE template switching, which added a universal primer site and UMIs. TCRdb fed the 5' RACE reads into MiXCR, producing one record per CDR3 protein. This sample yields roughly 63,000 distinct CDR3 sequences, of which roughly 7.4% are seen a single time; 35% to 40% belongs to the top ten. At least ten counts were recorded for this clonotype. The antigen is undetermined. This chain uses TRBV7-9 with TRBJ1-1; no definite D call. The receptor comes from a man aged 25-40 years who received the YFV17D yellow fever vaccine. Source: CD8+ T cells sorted from PBMCs, taken 15 days after the yellow fever booster vaccination. The CDR3, as DNA: TGTGCCAGCAGCTTAGAGCCTCAGAACACTGAAGCTTTCTTT. This codes for CASSLEPQNTEAFF.